Listed below are T cell receptor beta chains from one sample, sequenced in a study of T cell responses to AZD1222 COVID-19 vaccine. Profiling relied on immunoSEQ multiplex PCR, and the TCRdb table lists in-frame clones only, not all of them. The top ten clones hold less than 20% of a sample with approximately 76,000 clones, around 89% of them seen once. This sample comprised peripheral blood, obtained on day 0 of AZD1222 vaccination. All receptors come from an adult in good health. Both conserved end residues are part of each CDR3. The D gene is left open where the match is weak. Rows may omit the clone size; those that give it use once, few, many or a size class.

J gene: TRBJ1-4
V gene: TRBV28
D gene: NA
clone size: NA
CDR3 length: 11
CDR3 DNA: TGTGCCAGCACCCCGGGACGGGGACTGTTTTTT
CDR3 protein: CASTPGRGLFF

J gene: TRBJ1-1
V gene: TRBV7-6
D gene: NA
clone size: NA
CDR3 length: 11
CDR3 DNA: TGTGCCAGCGCCCACAGCTATGAAGCTTTCTTT
CDR3 protein: CASAHSYEAFF

J gene: TRBJ1-1
V gene: TRBV7-2
D gene: TRBD1
clone size: NA
CDR3 length: 16
CDR3 DNA: TGTGCCAGCAGCCTCATGACAGGGAAATGGAACACTGAAGCTTTCTTT
CDR3 protein: CASSLMTGKWNTEAFF

J gene: TRBJ2-3
V gene: TRBV19
D gene: NA
clone size: NA
CDR3 length: 16
CDR3 DNA: TGTGCCAGTAGCACCACCAGGGGGGCCGTCACAGATACGCAGTATTTT
CDR3 protein: CASSTTRGAVTDTQYF

J gene: TRBJ2-2
V gene: TRBV2
D gene: NA
clone size: NA
CDR3 length: 14
CDR3 DNA: TGTGCCAGCAGTGAGGGGCTCTTGCCCGGGGAGCTGTTTTTT
CDR3 protein: CASSEGLLPGELFF

J gene: TRBJ1-3
V gene: TRBV28
D gene: NA
clone size: few
CDR3 length: 13
CDR3 DNA: TGTGCCAGTACTAGGGAGTCTGGAAACACCATATATTTT
CDR3 protein: CASTRESGNTIYF

J gene: TRBJ2-1
V gene: TRBV11-2
D gene: NA
clone size: NA
CDR3 length: 11
CDR3 DNA: TGTGCCAGTACTCAGGGACCGAAGGCTTTCTTC
CDR3 protein: CASTQGPKAFF

J gene: TRBJ2-2
V gene: TRBV3-1/TRBV3-2
D gene: NA
clone size: NA
CDR3 length: 14
CDR3 DNA: TGTGCCAGCAGCCAAGCCGCTGCCACCGGGGAGCTGTTTTTT
CDR3 protein: CASSQAAATGELFF

J gene: TRBJ2-1
V gene: TRBV10-3
D gene: TRBD2
clone size: NA
CDR3 length: 14
CDR3 DNA: TGTGCCATCAGTGCGGGACTAGCGGAGGGACAGCAGTTCTTC
CDR3 protein: CAISAGLAEGQQFF

J gene: TRBJ1-3
V gene: TRBV4-1
D gene: TRBD1
clone size: NA
CDR3 length: 16
CDR3 DNA: TGCGCCAGCAGCCAGGATGACAGGGTCGCTGGAAACACCATATATTTT
CDR3 protein: CASSQDDRVAGNTIYF

J gene: TRBJ1-5
V gene: TRBV28
D gene: NA
clone size: NA
CDR3 length: 16
CDR3 DNA: TGTGCCAGCAGTCGATTGGGGGCATTTAGCAATCAGCCCCAGCATTTT
CDR3 protein: CASSRLGAFSNQPQHF

J gene: TRBJ2-7
V gene: TRBV15
D gene: TRBD1
clone size: NA
CDR3 length: 14
CDR3 DNA: TGTGCCACCAGCAGAGAGAACAGGGGGGTCGAGCAGTACTTC
CDR3 protein: CATSRENRGVEQYF

J gene: TRBJ1-1
V gene: TRBV6-5
D gene: NA
clone size: NA
CDR3 length: 13
CDR3 DNA: TGTGCCAGCGGGGCCGGTGCGAACACTGAAGCTTTCTTT
CDR3 protein: CASGAGANTEAFF

J gene: TRBJ2-3
V gene: TRBV13
D gene: NA
clone size: NA
CDR3 length: 14
CDR3 DNA: TGTGCCAGCAGCTTAAGGGTAGCAACAGATACGCAGTATTTT
CDR3 protein: CASSLRVATDTQYF

J gene: TRBJ2-2
V gene: TRBV18
D gene: NA
clone size: NA
CDR3 length: 16
CDR3 DNA: TGTGCCAGCTCACCACCGGGGAGTATGGACACCGGGGAGCTGTTTTTT
CDR3 protein: CASSPPGSMDTGELFF

J gene: TRBJ2-3
V gene: TRBV7-6
D gene: TRBD1
clone size: NA
CDR3 length: 16
CDR3 DNA: TGTGCCAGCAGCGGGGGCGGGACAGGTTACACAGATACGCAGTATTTT
CDR3 protein: CASSGGGTGYTDTQYF

J gene: TRBJ2-3
V gene: TRBV7-3
D gene: TRBD2
clone size: once
CDR3 length: 15
CDR3 DNA: TGTGCCAGCAGCCAACTAGCGGGGTCTGGAGATACGCAGTATTTT
CDR3 protein: CASSQLAGSGDTQYF

J gene: TRBJ1-2
V gene: TRBV28
D gene: NA
clone size: NA
CDR3 length: 14
CDR3 DNA: TGTGCCAGCAGTTTGGCGGGGGGTCGTGGTGGCTACACCTTC
CDR3 protein: CASSLAGGRGGYTF

J gene: TRBJ2-3
V gene: TRBV18
D gene: NA
clone size: NA
CDR3 length: 15
CDR3 DNA: TGTGCCAGCTCACCAGTCGGATCAAAAACAGATACGCAGTATTTT
CDR3 protein: CASSPVGSKTDTQYF

J gene: TRBJ1-1
V gene: TRBV5-4
D gene: NA
clone size: NA
CDR3 length: 12
CDR3 DNA: TGTGCCAGCAGCTTTGGGACACTTGAAGCTTTCTTT
CDR3 protein: CASSFGTLEAFF

J gene: TRBJ2-7
V gene: TRBV5-8
D gene: TRBD2
clone size: NA
CDR3 length: 13
CDR3 DNA: TGTGCCAGCGATGAGCGGGGTTGGCACGAGCAGTACTTC
CDR3 protein: CASDERGWHEQYF

J gene: TRBJ2-7
V gene: TRBV6-1
D gene: TRBD2
clone size: NA
CDR3 length: 18
CDR3 DNA: TGTGCCAGCAGTGAGCTCGGGACTAGCGGGAGTAGGTCCTACGAGCAGTACTTC
CDR3 protein: CASSELGTSGSRSYEQYF

J gene: TRBJ2-7
V gene: TRBV7-2
D gene: NA
clone size: NA
CDR3 length: 15
CDR3 DNA: TGTGCCAGCAGCCACCAAACGCTGGGGGCCTACGAGCAGTACTTC
CDR3 protein: CASSHQTLGAYEQYF

J gene: TRBJ1-5
V gene: TRBV4-2
D gene: TRBD1
clone size: NA
CDR3 length: 19
CDR3 DNA: TGTGCCAGCAGCCAAGTTACCGGGACAGAAGAGTATAGCAATCAGCCCCAGCATTTT
CDR3 protein: CASSQVTGTEEYSNQPQHF

J gene: TRBJ2-7
V gene: TRBV9
D gene: TRBD2
clone size: NA
CDR3 length: 14
CDR3 DNA: TGTGCCAGCAGCGACGGGACTAGCGGCTACGAGCAGTACTTC
CDR3 protein: CASSDGTSGYEQYF

J gene: TRBJ2-1
V gene: TRBV28
D gene: NA
clone size: NA
CDR3 length: 16
CDR3 DNA: TGTGCCAGCAGTCCGGCCTACCAGAGCTCCTACAATGAGCAGTTCTTC
CDR3 protein: CASSPAYQSSYNEQFF

J gene: TRBJ1-6
V gene: TRBV19
D gene: NA
clone size: NA
CDR3 length: 16
CDR3 DNA: TGTGCCAGTAGTAATCTAATATCGGCAGAGAATTCACCCCTCCACTTT
CDR3 protein: CASSNLISAENSPLHF

J gene: TRBJ2-1
V gene: TRBV7-2
D gene: NA
clone size: NA
CDR3 length: 13
CDR3 DNA: TGTGCCAGCAGCTTAGCGTATGGAAATGAGCAGTTCTTC
CDR3 protein: CASSLAYGNEQFF

J gene: TRBJ2-2
V gene: TRBV2
D gene: TRBD2
clone size: NA
CDR3 length: 14
CDR3 DNA: TGTGCCAGCACCTTGACTAGCTCCACCGGGGAGCTGTTTTTT
CDR3 protein: CASTLTSSTGELFF

J gene: TRBJ1-2
V gene: TRBV29-1
D gene: NA
clone size: medium-sized
CDR3 length: 12
CDR3 DNA: TGCAGCGCTATAGACACGTCCTATGGCTACACCTTC
CDR3 protein: CSAIDTSYGYTF

J gene: TRBJ1-2
V gene: TRBV28
D gene: TRBD1
clone size: once
CDR3 length: 13
CDR3 DNA: TGTGCCAGCAGAATTGACAGGGACTATGGCTACACCTTC
CDR3 protein: CASRIDRDYGYTF

J gene: TRBJ2-5
V gene: TRBV24-1
D gene: NA
clone size: NA
CDR3 length: 11
CDR3 DNA: TGTGCCACCAGTGTATTGGAGACCCAGTACTTC
CDR3 protein: CATSVLETQYF

J gene: TRBJ1-6
V gene: TRBV7-2
D gene: TRBD1
clone size: NA
CDR3 length: 13
CDR3 DNA: TGTGCCAGCGGGACAGACTATAATTCACCCCTCCACTTT
CDR3 protein: CASGTDYNSPLHF

J gene: TRBJ2-7
V gene: TRBV5-6
D gene: TRBD1
clone size: NA
CDR3 length: 14
CDR3 DNA: TGTGCCAGCAGCGGCGGGACAGGGGGTTACGAGCAGTACTTC
CDR3 protein: CASSGGTGGYEQYF

J gene: TRBJ2-6
V gene: TRBV7-9
D gene: NA
clone size: NA
CDR3 length: 16
CDR3 DNA: TGTGCCAGCAGCCCGCGGGTCATCTCTGGGGCCAACGTCCTGACTTTC
CDR3 protein: CASSPRVISGANVLTF

J gene: TRBJ1-3
V gene: TRBV28
D gene: NA
clone size: NA
CDR3 length: 16
CDR3 DNA: TGTGCCAGCATTGCCGACCAATTCAGCTCTGGAAACACCATATATTTT
CDR3 protein: CASIADQFSSGNTIYF

J gene: TRBJ2-1
V gene: TRBV6-4
D gene: TRBD1
clone size: NA
CDR3 length: 15
CDR3 DNA: TGTGCCAGCAGTCCCACTTGGGACAGGGGCAATGAGCAGTTCTTC
CDR3 protein: CASSPTWDRGNEQFF

J gene: TRBJ2-1
V gene: TRBV6-1
D gene: TRBD2
clone size: NA
CDR3 length: 18
CDR3 DNA: TGTGCCAGCAGTGAAGCAGGCAGCGGGAGGTCGATTTACAATGAGCAGTTCTTC
CDR3 protein: CASSEAGSGRSIYNEQFF

J gene: TRBJ2-7
V gene: TRBV5-6
D gene: NA
clone size: NA
CDR3 length: 12
CDR3 DNA: TGTGCCAGCAACCGGCTCTCCTACGAGCAGTACTTC
CDR3 protein: CASNRLSYEQYF

J gene: TRBJ2-1
V gene: TRBV12-3/TRBV12-4
D gene: NA
clone size: few
CDR3 length: 11
CDR3 DNA: TGTGCCAGCCTTAGGGTTGATGAGCAGTTCTTC
CDR3 protein: CASLRVDEQFF

J gene: TRBJ1-5
V gene: TRBV6-1
D gene: NA
clone size: NA
CDR3 length: 14
CDR3 DNA: TGTGCCAGCAGTGAGGGGGGTAATGATCAGCCCCAGCATTTT
CDR3 protein: CASSEGGNDQPQHF

J gene: TRBJ1-1
V gene: TRBV18
D gene: NA
clone size: NA
CDR3 length: 14
CDR3 DNA: TGTGCCAGCTCAACCACAATCAGCGGAACTGAAGCTTTCTTT
CDR3 protein: CASSTTISGTEAFF

J gene: TRBJ1-6
V gene: TRBV6-5
D gene: NA
clone size: NA
CDR3 length: 15
CDR3 DNA: TGTCCCCGCCGGACGGGTCGTGAACGTAATTCACCCCTCCACTTT
CDR3 protein: CPRRTGRERNSPLHF

J gene: TRBJ1-6
V gene: TRBV3-1/TRBV3-2
D gene: NA
clone size: NA
CDR3 length: 15
CDR3 DNA: TGTGCCAGCAGTTTAGTGGACACTTATAATTCACCCCTCCACTTT
CDR3 protein: CASSLVDTYNSPLHF

J gene: TRBJ2-1
V gene: TRBV6-5
D gene: NA
clone size: NA
CDR3 length: 16
CDR3 DNA: TGTGCCAGCAGTTTAGATAGGGCGGGTGCTTACAATGAGCAGTTCTTC
CDR3 protein: CASSLDRAGAYNEQFF

J gene: TRBJ2-2
V gene: TRBV6-5
D gene: NA
clone size: once
CDR3 length: 13
CDR3 DNA: TGTGCCAGCCGGGACACCAACACCGGGGAGCTGTTTTTT
CDR3 protein: CASRDTNTGELFF

J gene: TRBJ2-3
V gene: TRBV7-9
D gene: NA
clone size: NA
CDR3 length: 16
CDR3 DNA: TGTGCCAGCAGCAGGGGTGACGGGGGACGCACAGATACGCAGTATTTT
CDR3 protein: CASSRGDGGRTDTQYF

J gene: TRBJ1-5
V gene: TRBV28
D gene: NA
clone size: NA
CDR3 length: 14
CDR3 DNA: TGTGCCAGCAGCCTCCGTGGGGGTGGGCAGCCCCAGCATTTT
CDR3 protein: CASSLRGGGQPQHF

J gene: TRBJ2-1
V gene: TRBV5-4
D gene: TRBD1
clone size: NA
CDR3 length: 14
CDR3 DNA: TGTGCCAGCAGCTCCGGGACAGGGGTGGATGAGCAGTTCTTC
CDR3 protein: CASSSGTGVDEQFF

J gene: TRBJ2-5
V gene: TRBV27
D gene: TRBD2
clone size: NA
CDR3 length: 15
CDR3 DNA: TGTGCCAGCAGTTCCACAGCGGGAGCCATTGAGACCCAGTACTTC
CDR3 protein: CASSSTAGAIETQYF

J gene: TRBJ1-1
V gene: TRBV4-2
D gene: NA
clone size: NA
CDR3 length: 13
CDR3 DNA: TGTGCCAGCAGCCAAGCGGGGGGCAGGGAGGCTTTCTTT
CDR3 protein: CASSQAGGREAFF

J gene: TRBJ1-2
V gene: TRBV27
D gene: NA
clone size: NA
CDR3 length: 13
CDR3 DNA: TGTGCCAGCAGTTACGGGCCAAACTATGGCTACACCTTC
CDR3 protein: CASSYGPNYGYTF

J gene: TRBJ2-1
V gene: TRBV7-2
D gene: NA
clone size: NA
CDR3 length: 13
CDR3 DNA: TGTGCCAGCAGCTTAGCAGGGGAGAATGAGCAGTTCTTC
CDR3 protein: CASSLAGENEQFF

J gene: TRBJ2-7
V gene: TRBV7-9
D gene: TRBD2
clone size: NA
CDR3 length: 13
CDR3 DNA: TGTGCCAGCAGCTACCAAGCGGGGGAAGAGCAGTACTTC
CDR3 protein: CASSYQAGEEQYF

J gene: TRBJ2-4
V gene: TRBV28
D gene: NA
clone size: NA
CDR3 length: 17
CDR3 DNA: TGTGCCAGCAGTTCCCCCTTTGGGTGGGGAGCCAAAAACATTCAGTACTTC
CDR3 protein: CASSSPFGWGAKNIQYF